The present entry profiles one TCR beta chain with its context. Its target is unknown. Germline loops: CDR1 SEHNR, CDR2 FQNEAQ (reference sequence). V shed 5 bases and J shed 4 bases, with 8 bases lying between them. This CDR3 is built from 13 residues. MiXCR, run by TCRdb on the RACE reads, gives a single entry per CDR3 protein. The sample shows 99,000 or so distinct CDR3 sequences, under 35% of them seen only once. This specimen comes from a study of human T cells and chemical hapten exposure. Study information: Patches that contained 0.01% DPC were applied to the upper back and read at 6 days. General study results and limits: TCRs at a frequency above 1 in 1000 stayed unchanged with DPC sensitization.

Time point of the sample: patch test 3, about 24 weeks after DPC sensitization. Described treatment: therapeutic diphenylcyclopropenone sensitization with weekly scalp DPC. Sequenced here: whole blood, sampled in connection with sensitization to the hapten diphenylcyclopropenone (DPC). This sequence originates from a man between 40 and 49 years old with alopecia areata. Some clones in this sample may be carry-over from other donors' samples. This chain joins TRBV7-9 and TRBJ1-4; D gene ambiguous. The DNA for the CDR3 is TGTGCCAGCAGCCGGGCCCTTAATGAAAAACTGTTTTTT. Protein product: CASSRALNEKLFF.